This entry concerns a single TCR beta chain. Its antigen remains undetermined. Base quality data are lacking; no much larger clone is found one base away. The CDR3 sequence holds 14 residues, the cysteine and phenylalanine included. Solely the CDR3 DNA is kept, with 42 bases framed from the first base. V trim: 6 bases; J trim: 4 bases; unmatched bases: 4. CDR1 and CDR2, looked up from the germline V gene, are SGHNT and YENEEA. The time point label of this sample denotes: baseline before first vaccination. Vaccinee samples came from UK trials COV001 and COV002, including a single-blind randomized controlled phase 2/3 trial of AZD1222 (ChAdOx1 nCoV-19) in healthy adults. For TCRbeta chain sequencing, PBMC samples from trial participants were taken at day 0 and at day 28 after the second dose. The CDR3 regions of human TCRbeta chains were analyzed by immunosequencing. Under the source paper's analysis protocol: TCRs in the repertoires were compared against a reference library of SARS-CoV-2-specific TCRs that had been generated with the MIRA antigen-specificity platform. Breadth was defined as the fraction of unique TCRs that were SARS-CoV-2-associated. Depth was defined as the fraction of total T cells that were SARS-CoV-2-associated. Using the MIRA data, each spike-specific TCR was assigned both to the spike region to which the TCR was reactive and to a CD4 or CD8 class. Log10-transformed breadth and depth values were compared by one-way ANOVA with Sidak's multiple comparisons tests. Sourced from immuneACCESS, this table was stored by TCRdb with only in-frame sequences that have V and J called. A share of the clones is absent; for the studies checked, an unresolved V gene accounts for under half, and the remainder has no known explanation. V and J calls and clone size are copied from that table; D and trimming were computed from the DNA. The sample table contains over 150,000 clones; only one count was recorded for roughly 92% of them. The leading ten clones occupy roughly 10% of the sample.

The record originates from a study of T cell responses to AZD1222 COVID-19 vaccine (dated by TCRdb to 2020 to 2022). At the level of the whole study: Because spike-specific TCR depth and breadth did not differ between the two schedules, AZD1222 recipients who got a second dose at roughly 4 weeks were pooled with those who got a second dose at roughly 12 weeks. Trial participants were enrolled by age into 18-55, 56-69 and 70-plus year subgroups, with roughly 160, 29 and 62 TCR-sequenced participants respectively. TCR sequencing covered some 250 trial participants: 200 to 220 given two doses of AZD1222 and 26 given two doses of MenACWY control vaccine. The full study reports these points: The vaccine-associated CD4 TCRs covered the entire spike protein, and the dominant responses fell in regions 160-218 and 743-854. Conclusions about previously exposed vaccinees are limited, since just five to seven AZD1222 recipients were seropositive for SARS-CoV-2 at baseline. Because no samples from the day 14 peak response were available, repertoires could be characterized only after the peak T cell response. After two AZD1222 doses, spike-specific TCR breadth and depth were significantly higher than at day 0 and than in MenACWY recipients. Nearly half of unique spike-specific TCRs reportedly recognized epitopes outside regions mutated in the B.1.351 and B.1.1.7 variants. In the small 56-69-year group, the increase in depth fell short of significance, most likely because of low power. Participants were mostly white British, with more females than males. The authors suggested clonal diversity may have been underestimated.

Source: peripheral blood, taken on day 0 of AZD1222 vaccination. This receptor was obtained from an adult in good health. The receptor chain draws on TRBV11-3 and TRBJ2-7; 12 bases in the middle match TRBD2. Read as DNA, the sequence is TGTGCCAGCAGGAAGACTAGCGGGAGTTACGAGCAGTACTTC. The encoded protein is CASRKTSGSYEQYF.